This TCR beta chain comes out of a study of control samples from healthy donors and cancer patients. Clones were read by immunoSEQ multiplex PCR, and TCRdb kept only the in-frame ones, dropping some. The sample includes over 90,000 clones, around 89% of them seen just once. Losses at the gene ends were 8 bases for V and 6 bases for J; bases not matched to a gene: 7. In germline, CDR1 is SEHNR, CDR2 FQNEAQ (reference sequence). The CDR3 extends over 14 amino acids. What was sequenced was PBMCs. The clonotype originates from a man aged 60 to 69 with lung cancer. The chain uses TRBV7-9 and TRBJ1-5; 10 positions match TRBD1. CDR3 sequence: CASAEGQGIQPQHF. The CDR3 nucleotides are TGTGCCAGCGCCGAGGGACAGGGGATTCAGCCCCAGCATTTT.